Below, 19 T cell receptor beta chains from the same sample are listed, as sequenced in a study of T cells in Graves' hyperthyroidism and ophthalmopathy. From RNA transcripts, TCR beta CDR3 regions were amplified. The TCR CDR3 first-round RT-PCR relied on the HTBI primer set. Each CDR3 protein gets one entry after TCRdb re-called the multiplex PCR reads with MiXCR. The repertoire holds about half a million distinct CDR3 sequences, with less than 25% as singletons. Sequences were obtained from blood. Receptor source: a woman between 65 and 79 years old with Graves' ophthalmopathy.

This chain uses TRBV4-1 with TRBJ2-7; D not resolved. Germline CDR1 reads MGHRA; CDR2 reads YSYEKL. The CDR3 runs 14 residues. Trimming took off 1 base at V and 0 bases at J, with 7 bases between the two ends. The CDR3 DNA follows: TGCGCCAGCAGCCAAGTATTCGGCTCCTACGAGCAGTACTTC. It codes for CASSQVFGSYEQYF.

The table lists this clonotype with a few counts. This chain connects TRBV20-1 to TRBJ2-5, with 7 bases identical to TRBD2. The germline gives CDR1 DFQATT, CDR2 SNEGSKA (reference sequence). This CDR3 has 14 amino acids. The J segment lost 1 base and the V segment lost 0 bases, leaving 2 bases of the junction unmatched. The CDR3 region has the DNA TGCAGTGCTAGAGATCTAGCGGTCCAAGAGACCCAGTACTTC. As protein: CSARDLAVQETQYF.

About this clonotype: Being one base from a much bigger clone, this may be a read error. The rearrangement uses TRBV7-2 and TRBJ1-3, with no clear D. Germline lookup yields CDR1 SGHTA and CDR2 FQGNSA. CDR3 length equals 15 residues. Trimming pared 5 bases from V and 5 bases from J, leaving 16 bases between. The CDR3 bases are TGTGCCAGCAGCCAAACGCACGTGTCTAGAAACACCATATATTTT. It encodes CASSQTHVSRNTIYF.

This clonotype appeared many times. The V gene is TRBV7-2, the J gene TRBJ2-5; 10 bases match TRBD2. The germline V gene has CDR1 SGHTA and CDR2 FQGNSA. V was clipped by 1 base and J by 2 bases; unmatched bases: 1. The CDR3 runs to 15 residues. The CDR3 coding sequence is TGTGCCAGCAGCTTAGAAGCGGGAGGGCAAGAGACCCAGTACTTC. Residues: CASSLEAGGQETQYF.

This clonotype appeared a few times. The chain joins TRBV5-1 to TRBJ2-1; 9 bases are shared with TRBD1. CDR3 length: 15 amino acids. The germline CDR1 and CDR2 sequences are SGHRS and YFSETQ. The trim removed 4 bases at V and 5 bases at J, leaving 7 bases unmatched. CDR3: CASSLGQGTHNEQFF. In DNA form, the CDR3 reads TGCGCCAGCAGCCTCGGACAGGGGACCCACAATGAGCAGTTCTTC.

This clonotype was detected only a few times. The chain joins TRBV20-1 to TRBJ1-2; 8 bases align to TRBD1. Germline assignment: CDR1 DFQATT and CDR2 SNEGSKA (reference sequence). With V trimmed by 0 bases and J by 7 bases, 10 bases remained unmatched. CDR3 length: 15 residues. CDR3 sequence: CSARDMDRARGGYTF. In nucleotides, the CDR3 is TGCAGTGCTAGAGATATGGACAGGGCAAGGGGTGGCTACACCTTC.

The chain is built from TRBV24-1 and TRBJ1-4; 8 positions match TRBD1. Germline V gene lookup returns CDR1 KGHDR and CDR2 SFDVKD. J lost 0 bases, V lost 11 bases, and 10 bases had no gene match. CDR3 length: 16 residues. As DNA, the CDR3 is TGTGCCAATTCAGGGGGCGCCCGGTCAACTAATGAAAAACTGTTTTTT. This codes for CANSGGARSTNEKLFF.

Note on this clonotype: This likely comes from a read error, as the CDR3 has no conserved phenylalanine or tryptophan at its end. J is TRBJ1-1 and V is TRBV11-2; possibly TRBD1 for D (5 bases). Deletions cut 5 bases from V and 0 bases from J, with 13 bases between. The CDR3 spans 15 residues. CDR1 is SGHAT, CDR2 FQNNGV, per germline. The CDR3 DNA is TGTGCCAGCAGCCTAGGGAGGGGACTGAACACTGAAGCTTTCCTT. This codes for CASSLGRGLNTEAFL.

This chain joins TRBV20-1 and TRBJ1-6, with unresolved D. CDR1 DFQATT and CDR2 SNEGSKA come from the germline V gene (reference sequence). Trimming took 1 base from V and 9 from J, leaving 4 bases between them. This CDR3 has 11 amino acids. The CDR3 DNA reads TGCAGTGCTAGAGTGGGTTCACCCCTCCACTTT. Protein product: CSARVGSPLHF.

This clonotype showed up just a few times. This chain uses TRBV20-1 with TRBJ2-3, with TRBD2 as a possible D gene (5 bases). The V gene lost 7 bases and the J gene lost 2 bases, with 16 bases spanning the gap. CDR3 length equals 14 residues. Germline V lookup: CDR1 DFQATT, CDR2 SNEGSKA (reference sequence). CDR3 protein: CSGEGTRLTDTQYF. The CDR3 DNA sequence: TGCAGTGGAGAGGGCACCAGGCTCACAGATACGCAGTATTTT.

This clonotype was counted once. The rearrangement links TRBV13 to TRBJ2-1; TRBD2 matches at 11 bases. With V trimmed by 5 bases and J by 9 bases, 12 bases remained unmatched. This CDR3 is 16 amino acids long. In germline, CDR1 is PRHDT, CDR2 FYEKMQ (reference sequence). The CDR3 region has the DNA TGTGCCAGCAGCGTAGTGCCTAGCGGGAGGAATGGTGAGCAGTTCTTC. The encoded protein is CASSVVPSGRNGEQFF.

This clonotype was detected a few times. This chain uses TRBV18 with TRBJ2-7, with D possibly TRBD1 on 5 matching bases. V shed 0 bases and J shed 4 bases, with 10 bases lying between them. The CDR3 is 14 residues long. Germline CDR1 KGHSH, CDR2 LQKENI. CDR3 sequence (DNA): TGTGCCAGCTCACCACCGGCAGGGATATACGAGCAGTACTTC. This gives the protein CASSPPAGIYEQYF.

Turning to this clonotype: The junction departs from the called germline gene at one end, perhaps through a read error. The chain employs TRBV5-5 and TRBJ2-2; 10 bases agree with TRBD2. The germline V gene encodes CDR1 SGHKS and CDR2 YYEKEE (reference sequence). There are 17 residues in the CDR3. CDR3 nucleotide sequence: TGCGCCAGCAGCTGGCGAGGGCTAGCGGGAGTAACCGGGGAGCTGTTTTTT. Amino acid sequence: CASSWRGLAGVTGELFF.

This clonotype was counted many times. The chain carries TRBV11-1 and TRBJ2-5; D is unclear. V was pared by 2 bases and J by 5 bases, with 12 bases between. The CDR3 has 14 amino acids. Germline values: CDR1 SGHAT, CDR2 FQDESV (reference sequence). The DNA of the CDR3 is TGTGCCAGCAGCTTAATGGCCGGCTTTGAGACCCAGTACTTC. Its translation is CASSLMAGFETQYF.

This clonotype was observed a few times. The chain couples TRBV19 to TRBJ2-1; possible D gene TRBD2, 5 bases. The CDR3 is 12 residues long. Germline-derived CDR1 and CDR2 are LNHDA and SQIVND (reference sequence). Trimming took 6 bases from V and 4 from J, leaving 7 bases between them. CDR3 protein: CASSGLYNEQFF. In DNA, the CDR3 is TGTGCCAGTAGCGGACTGTACAATGAGCAGTTCTTC.

V is TRBV7-2 and J is TRBJ1-2; D is unresolved. Germline V gene lookup returns CDR1 SGHTA and CDR2 FQGNSA. CDR3 length: 14 residues. With 2 bases removed from V and 0 bases from J, the gap between germline ends came to 7 bases. The CDR3 DNA sequence: TGTGCCAGCAGCTTATCCCATTCTAACTATGGCTACACCTTC. Protein sequence: CASSLSHSNYGYTF.

The chain recombines TRBV10-3 with TRBJ2-3, with D maybe TRBD2 (6 bases). V was cut by 3 bases and J by 0 bases, with 16 bases left in between. The germline CDR1 and CDR2 sequences are ENHRY and SYGVKD. There are 17 residues in the CDR3. DNA of the CDR3: TGTGCCATCAGTGATCGTTGGACTACTTCTAGCACAGATACGCAGTATTTT. Translating it yields CAISDRWTTSSTDTQYF.

The chain has TRBV28 and TRBJ1-2; the D gene is possibly TRBD1 (5 bases). The germline CDR1 and CDR2 sequences are MDHEN and SYDVKM. Trimming removed 1 base from V and 3 bases from J, with 15 bases in between. CDR3 length: 16 amino acids. In DNA form, the CDR3 reads TGTGCCAGCAGTTTATTTTACGGTGTAGGGGACTATGGCTACACCTTC. Protein: CASSLFYGVGDYGYTF.

A few counts support this clonotype. The CDR3: CSGGLAGDVGELFF. DNA of the CDR3: TGCAGCGGGGGACTAGCGGGAGATGTCGGGGAGCTGTTTTTT. This chain links TRBV29-1 with TRBJ2-2, with 14 bases lining up with TRBD2. The CDR3 is 14 amino acids. Germline V lookup: CDR1 SQVTM, CDR2 ANQGSEA. The trim removed 7 bases at V and 7 bases at J, leaving 5 bases unmatched.